This T cell receptor beta chain emerged from a study of beta chain features in type 1 diabetes (dated 2018 in TCRdb). Regarding the study in general: Mean age, gender distribution, total cell number and subset yield were not different between patients and healthy donors. Regulatory and stem cell-like memory subsets were isolated from only 8 patients and about eight healthy donors, whereas naive and central memory subsets came from all 28 donors. A total of roughly 100 million sorted cells were examined across all samples, and the number of cells per subset was strongly correlated with RNA yield. The study compared TCRB repertoires of sorted circulating CD4+ T cell subsets between recently diagnosed type 1 diabetes patients and matched healthy donors.

The paper's findings and limits, for the study overall: Naive, central memory and regulatory TCRB repertoires appeared more similar among patients than among healthy donors. Patients with type 1 diabetes made fewer insertions and deleted more nucleotides at VDJ recombination sites, implying thymic rearrangement abnormalities. Because cDNA rather than genomic DNA was sequenced, highly expressing activated cells could have been over-represented, although no difference in activation and CD3 levels was found between groups. Only small numbers of individuals were included in the HLA sub-analyses, which left unresolved whether HLA type had any influence on TCRB rearrangement. A moderate but significant shortening of TCRB CDR3 length was observed in type 1 diabetes patients in all four CD4+ subsets. PCR might favor shorter templates, but patient and control samples were amplified and corrected together, so any skew would affect both groups equally.

The entire isolated RNA was reverse transcribed using the High Capacity cDNA Reverse Transcription Kit, and thus expressed TCRB transcripts were sequenced. Deep immunoSEQ sequencing was performed on naive, central memory and regulatory T cell samples, with an average of approximately 3.9 million total reads per sample. Sorted cells were lysed in RLT buffer, and RNA was extracted using DNase-treated RNeasy Micro or Mini kits according to cell number. Each cell subset was processed on its own to prevent cross-contamination, while patient and healthy donor samples were processed together. TCRB sequences were amplified from cDNA with the immunoSEQ multiplex PCR, producing 87-bp fragments spanning the CDR3 region. Sequencing of the amplicons was performed on the Illumina HiSeq platform. In the source study's methods: PCR bias was corrected computationally using synthetic template baselines, and reads within Hamming distance 2 were collapsed, with unmergeable singletons discarded. Reads were aligned to IMGT to assign V, D and J genes, CDR3 length, and insertions or deletions at six rearrangement sites. Within each subset, clonotype counts were normalized to sorted cell number, and only after that were true diversity and Gini coefficients computed with the tcR R package. The overlap coefficient, calculated on TCRB nucleotide sequences, was used to measure repertoire sharing. As a proxy for the pre-selection repertoire, out-of-frame TCRB sequences from naive cells were analyzed. Sourced from immuneACCESS, this table was stored by TCRdb with only in-frame sequences that have V and J called. A share of the clones is absent; for the studies checked, an unresolved V gene accounts for under half, and the remainder has no known explanation. V, J and clone size were drawn from that table, and D and trimming were deduced from the DNA. The sample contains 630,000 or so clones, about 14% of them found a single time. The leading ten clones occupy approximately 0.043% of the sample.

Including the terminal cysteine and phenylalanine, the CDR3 comprises 14 residues. Solely the CDR3 DNA is kept, with 42 bases framed from the first base. V is cut back by 7 bases and J by 9 bases, with 13 bases in the junction unmatched. According to the germline V gene, CDR1 reads SGHRS and CDR2 reads YFSETQ. A single peripheral blood draw of around 100 mL on average was collected from each donor into heparinised tubes. Using a panel that included CD45RO, CCR7, CD25, CD127, CD95 and CD27, naive, central memory, regulatory and stem cell-like memory CD4+ T cells were sorted on a BD FACSAria II. A purity above 98% was achieved for all sorted populations. PBMCs were isolated immediately by Lymphoprep density gradient centrifugation and stained directly without culture. So that batch effects would be minimized, each experiment stained and sorted samples in pairs, pairing one healthy donor with one patient.

Worth noting for this clone: No cognate antigen has been identified for it. The record has no base qualities; no much larger clone is one base away.

The source of this sequence is a man in his late teens or twenties with type 1 diabetes. Sequencing was done on a sample of naive CD4+ T cells from blood. This specimen's cell subset or site label, per the study, means: true naive CD4+ T cells. The sequence links TRBV5-1 to TRBJ2-1; 7 bases in between match TRBD1. The DNA sequence is given as TGCGCCAGCGGAAGGGACAGCCCCTCGGGTGAGCAGTTCTTC. Translated, it gives CASGRDSPSGEQFF.